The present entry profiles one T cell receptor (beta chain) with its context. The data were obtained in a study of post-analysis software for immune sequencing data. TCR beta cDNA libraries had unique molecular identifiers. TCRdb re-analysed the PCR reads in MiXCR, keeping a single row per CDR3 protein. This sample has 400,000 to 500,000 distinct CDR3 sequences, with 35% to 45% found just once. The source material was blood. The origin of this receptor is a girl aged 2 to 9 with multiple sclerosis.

CDR3 sequence (DNA): TGTGCCAGCAGCTCGGTTTTGGGGTATCAGCCCCAGCATTTT. This sequence encodes CASSSVLGYQPQHF. The chain couples TRBV7-4 to TRBJ1-5; D is ambiguous. V was clipped by 4 bases and J by 5 bases, with 12 bases between them. Germline V gene sequence: CDR1 SGHVT, CDR2 SQSDAQ. This CDR3 region has 14 residues.